The 20 T cell receptor beta chains reported below all come from one sample, sequenced in a study of T cells in localized non-small cell lung cancer. Measured with immunoSEQ multiplex PCR; TCRdb has only the in-frame clones, and not every one. The sample holds 45,000 to 65,000 clones, around 82% seen once. This material consisted of PBMCs, taken before any cancer treatment. The receptors here all came from a woman aged 40 to 75 with stage II lung adenocarcinoma.

V gene TRBV6-6 combines with J gene TRBJ1-1; 9 bases map to TRBD1. The CDR3 contains 14 residues. J was trimmed by 4 bases and V by 3 bases; bases with no gene match: 3. Germline CDR1 and CDR2: MNHNY and SVGAGI (reference sequence). In DNA, the CDR3 is TGTGCCAGCAGTTATCAGGACAGGGGCACTGAAGCTTTCTTT. This encodes CASSYQDRGTEAFF.

This clone has just a few counts. This chain uses TRBV5-1 with TRBJ1-1; 8 bases line up with TRBD1. The trim removed 3 bases at V and 0 bases at J, leaving 1 base unmatched. This CDR3 region has 14 residues. CDR1 and CDR2 (germline): SGHRS, YFSETQ. The CDR3 protein is CASSSGQVNTEAFF. DNA for the CDR3: TGCGCCAGCAGCTCGGGACAGGTGAACACTGAAGCTTTCTTT.

Judged by abundance, this clone is medium-sized. The chain uses TRBV15 and TRBJ1-4; D may be TRBD1 (5 bases). The V end was cut by 1 base, the J end by 1 base, with 13 bases between. The CDR3 has 17 amino acids. Germline values: CDR1 LNHNV, CDR2 YYDKDF (reference sequence). The DNA for the CDR3 is TGTGCCACCAGCAGAGCAGGGACGGTCCGAACTAATGAAAAACTGTTTTTT. Residues: CATSRAGTVRTNEKLFF.

The chain links TRBV4-1 to TRBJ2-1; 7 bases align to TRBD2. CDR3 length equals 17 residues. Trimming cost V 1 base and J 3 bases; bases outside gene matches: 9. CDR1 and CDR2 (germline): MGHRA, YSYEKL. The CDR3 region is CASSQGLLAVSYNEQFF. The CDR3 region has the DNA TGCGCCAGCAGCCAAGGCCTTCTAGCGGTAAGCTACAATGAGCAGTTCTTC.

This chain connects TRBV28 to TRBJ2-2; 12 positions match TRBD1. CDR1 MDHEN and CDR2 SYDVKM come from the germline V gene. CDR3 size: 16 residues. V lost 2 bases to trimming and J lost 6 bases; unmatched junction nucleotides: 4. The CDR3 nucleotides are TGTGCCAGCAGTTTACCGGGACAGGGGGCCGCCGGGGAGCTGTTTTTT. This gives the protein CASSLPGQGAAGELFF.

The chain joins TRBV30 to TRBJ1-1; D is unclear. CDR3 length equals 13 residues. CDR1 is GTSNPN and CDR2 is SVGIG in the germline V gene (reference sequence). V lost 5 bases and J 5 bases, leaving 15 bases between the germline ends. In DNA form, the CDR3 reads TGTGCCTGGGGAGGGATTTCAAGGACTGAAGCTTTCTTT. It encodes CAWGGISRTEAFF.

The chain couples TRBV7-9 to TRBJ1-3; D gene uncertain. Trimming left V 8 bases short and J 0 bases short, with 8 bases between. The germline gives CDR1 SEHNR, CDR2 FQNEAQ (reference sequence). This CDR3 comprises 13 residues. CDR3 nucleotides: TGTGCCAGCGGCGAGTTCTCTGGAAACACCATATATTTT. Protein product: CASGEFSGNTIYF.

The V and J genes are TRBV19 and TRBJ1-5, with 8 bases identical to TRBD1. Germline V lookup: CDR1 LNHDA, CDR2 SQIVND (reference sequence). The CDR3 has 15 residues. J gave up 6 bases and V 3 bases, and 7 bases lay outside the gene matches. The CDR3 DNA sequence: TGTGCCAGTAGTATCGGAGCAGGGGGCCGTCAGCCCCAGCATTTT. Amino acids: CASSIGAGGRQPQHF.

The DNA of the CDR3 is TGTGCCGTCTCAGGGGGCTCTTCTCAGGAAGCTTTCTTT. It specifies CAVSGGSSQEAFF. The chain recombines TRBV10-3 with TRBJ1-1; 8 nucleotides line up with TRBD1. Germline values: CDR1 ENHRY, CDR2 SYGVKD. V lost 11 bases and J lost 8; bases outside the gene matches: 13. The CDR3 totals 13 residues.

The rearrangement links TRBV7-9 to TRBJ1-1; TRBD1 matches 9 bases. V lost 5 bases, J lost 5 bases, and 9 bases stayed unmatched. The CDR3 runs to 15 residues. The germline gives CDR1 SEHNR, CDR2 FQNEAQ (reference sequence). The chain's CDR3 is CASSRRRGQGTEAFF. DNA for the CDR3: TGTGCCAGCAGCCGCAGACGGGGACAGGGAACTGAAGCTTTCTTT.

The J gene is TRBJ2-5, the V gene TRBV13; D is unclear. The germline CDR1 and CDR2 sequences are PRHDT and FYEKMQ (reference sequence). The V and J ends lost 2 bases and 2 bases respectively, with 9 bases between them. This CDR3 comprises 14 residues. CDR3 sequence (DNA): TGTGCCAGCAGCTTAAGAGGACCGCAAGAGACCCAGTACTTC. Amino acids: CASSLRGPQETQYF.

J is TRBJ2-1 and V is TRBV4-1; 7 bases fit TRBD1. After removal of 1 base from V and 7 bases from J, the junction contained 13 bases not matched to a gene. In germline, CDR1 is MGHRA, CDR2 YSYEKL. The CDR3 is 17 amino acids. The CDR3 DNA sequence: TGCGCCAGCAGCCAAGGGGATGACAGGGCGGAGGAAAATGAGCAGTTCTTC. Protein product: CASSQGDDRAEENEQFF.

V gene TRBV6-5 combines with J gene TRBJ2-2, with TRBD1 matching 10 bases. The germline V gene has CDR1 MNHEY and CDR2 SVGAGI. This CDR3 is 16 amino acids long. With 2 bases clipped from V and 7 bases from J, the junction kept 7 bases outside the gene matches. The CDR3 nucleotides read TGTGCCAGCAGTTACGGGACAGGGGTCGAACTCGGGGAGCTGTTTTTT. It yields the protein CASSYGTGVELGELFF.

CDR3 amino acids: CASSPGVAGTKETQYF. CDR3 nucleotide sequence: TGTGCCAGCAGCCCCGGGGTAGCGGGGACGAAAGAGACCCAGTACTTC. The chain combines TRBV7-9 with TRBJ2-5, with 8 bases lining up with TRBD2. After removal of 5 bases from V and 3 bases from J, the junction contained 11 bases not matched to a gene. The germline gives CDR1 SEHNR, CDR2 FQNEAQ (reference sequence). This CDR3 region has 16 residues.

This clone has more than one count but fewer than ten. The chain links TRBV7-9 to TRBJ1-3; TRBD1 might be the D (6 bases). Between the trimmed V and J ends, which lost 4 bases and 7 bases, there was a span of 14 bases. The CDR3 is made up of 14 amino acids. The germline V gene encodes CDR1 SEHNR and CDR2 FQNEAQ (reference sequence). The CDR3 loop reads CASSSPRGHNTIYF. DNA of the CDR3: TGTGCCAGCAGCTCCCCCCGGGGGCACAACACCATATATTTT.

V usage is TRBV14 and J usage is TRBJ2-2, with 8 bases aligning to TRBD1. Germline assignment: CDR1 SGHDN and CDR2 FVKESK. The CDR3 runs 17 residues. V shed 4 bases, J shed 0 bases, and the junction held 7 bases outside the gene matches. The CDR3 sequence: CASSRGGTGTNTGELFF. The CDR3 DNA is TGTGCCAGCAGCCGAGGGGGGACAGGCACGAACACCGGGGAGCTGTTTTTT.

The chain uses TRBV7-9 and TRBJ1-3; D possibly corresponds to TRBD1 (5 bases). The CDR3 sequence is 16 residues long. The V end was cut by 3 bases, the J end by 1 base, with 13 bases between. CDR1 and CDR2 from the germline V gene are SEHNR and FQNEAQ (reference sequence). CDR3 bases: TGTGCCAGCAGCTTGGGGGAGGGTAAATCTGGAAACACCATATATTTT. Protein product: CASSLGEGKSGNTIYF.

This clone appeared once. The gene calls are TRBV27 and TRBJ1-1; maybe TRBD1 (5 bases). CDR1 and CDR2 from the germline V gene are MNHEY and SMNVEV (reference sequence). The V and J ends lost 0 bases and 6 bases respectively, with 11 bases between them. CDR3 length: 14 amino acids. The CDR3 DNA reads TGTGCCAGCAGTTTATCGGGAGGGGCTTCTGAAGCTTTCTTT. This gives the protein CASSLSGGASEAFF.

J is TRBJ2-7 and V is TRBV9, with a possible D match to TRBD2 (6 bases). The germline V and J ends were trimmed by 4 bases and 0 bases, with 14 bases remaining between them. This CDR3 is 15 amino acids long. In germline, CDR1 is SGDLS, CDR2 YYNGEE. The CDR3 DNA reads as TGTGCCAGCAGCCCGGTGGAGGGAGGCTCCTACGAGCAGTACTTC. Translated, it gives CASSPVEGGSYEQYF.

In its sample, this clone ranks as medium-sized. V and J are TRBV7-3 and TRBJ1-1, with D unclear. Germline V lookup: CDR1 SGHTA, CDR2 FQGTGA. The V end lost 1 base, the J end lost 3 bases, and 6 bases lay between the germline ends. The CDR3 runs to 13 residues. The CDR3 loop reads CASSLSIDTEAFF. The CDR3 region has the DNA TGTGCCAGCAGCTTAAGTATTGACACTGAAGCTTTCTTT. Complete variable domain (other parts from reference TRBV7-3 and TRBJ1-1): GAGVSQTPSNKVTEKGKYVELRCDPISGHTALYWYRQSLGQGPEFLIYFQGTGAADDSGLPNDRFFAVRPEGSVSTLKIQRTERGDSAVYLCASSLSIDTEAFFGQGTRLTVV.